Sequencing of this T cell receptor beta chain was carried out in a study of early stage breast cancer tumors (dated by TCRdb to about 2017). Background on the whole study: Of the roughly 17 invasive breast tumors, about a dozen were found to be estrogen receptor-positive, progesterone receptor-positive and HER2-negative. Most of the 12 ER+/PR+/HER2- tumors were invasive ductal carcinomas, while the other four were invasive lobular carcinomas. The average read coverage per sample was approximately 9.8-fold. A total of 2 million to 3 million templates, representing under 1.1 million unique clonotypes, were detected across all samples. General study outcomes and caveats: Analysis by tumor subtype was prevented by the small cohort size. Repertoires from blood and normal breast were more alike than repertoires from blood and tumor, and in about 85% of the 16 patients, comparing each tissue with blood separated tumor from normal. Compared with adjacent normal breast tissue, tumors had about 2.5-fold higher T cell density and higher clonality. Sequencing bulk genomic DNA from unsorted cells could not capture chain pairing or functional markers like CD4, CD8 and FOXP3. Enriched TCRB sequences shared across patients were mostly commonly generated sequences, unlikely to play an important role in the tumor microenvironment.

Every sample was amplified as two independent genomic DNA replicates, using 0.5 to 0.6 ug for blood and about 1.4 ug for tumor or normal breast. Following the manufacturer's instructions, the ImmunoSeq Intro kit was used to carry out TCRB sequencing on genomic DNA. For absolute quantification, the roughly 34-cycle multiplex PCR included proprietary primers along with spike-in control sequences. An 87-bp fragment spanning the CDR3 and flanking V and J genes was sequenced with single-end 150-bp reads. Each lane of an Illumina MiSeq using version 3.0 chemistry carried seven multiplexed samples, with two replicates per sample. On the authors' methods: Raw data were processed with the vendor's proprietary pipeline, and both replicates were merged into a single result per sample. Productive rearrangements sharing the V-gene family, CDR3 amino acid sequence and J-gene segment were defined as clonotypes. To compute clonality, the normalized Shannon entropy (Pielou evenness) of TCRB abundances was subtracted from 1. To estimate T cell density, the total number of templates was divided by the number of input cells, which was inferred from the amount of DNA input. Total repertoire diversity and clonality were estimated with Recon using default parameters. A clonotype counted as tumor-enriched if its abundance in tumor exceeded 0.1% and was at least 32-fold higher than its abundance in normal breast. The clones in this table, taken by TCRdb from immuneACCESS, are in-frame only. Not every clone is retained; where verified, under half of the shortfall comes from an unresolved V gene, and the cause of the rest is unknown. The DNA gave D and trimming, while V, J and clone size come from that table. The sample records nearly 70,000 clones, less than 90% of which are singletons. The ten largest clones represent around 5% of the sample.

As concerns this clone: The specificity of this receptor is unknown. No base quality values were provided; no much bigger clone lies one nucleotide off.

The study profiled bulk TCR beta-chain repertoires in matched peripheral blood, tumor and adjacent normal breast tissue taken from approximately 15 patients with early-stage breast cancer. Before surgery, roughly 4.5-11 mL of whole blood was collected in EDTA tubes and processed within 2 hours. Ficoll-Paque centrifugation in SepMate-50 tubes was used to isolate peripheral blood mononuclear cells. PBMCs were cryopreserved in roughly 90% FBS with around 10% DMSO in aliquots of roughly 1.8 to 4.5 million cells and stored in liquid nitrogen. The Qiagen AllPrep DNA/RNA Mini kit was used for genomic DNA extraction. CDR1 and CDR2 are drawn from the germline V gene: SGHTA, FQGTGA. The CDR3 holds 14 amino acids from the cysteine to the phenylalanine. The read is trimmed to its CDR3 DNA, 42 bases read in frame from base 1. Relative to germline, V is 4 bases shorter and J is 3 bases shorter, with 10 bases between their ends.

Specimen: blood. Recombination joined TRBV7-3 with TRBJ2-1; the D gene is possibly TRBD2, with 6 bases matching. The receptor was isolated from a middle-aged person with breast cancer. The nucleotide sequence is given as TGTGCCAGCAGCTACGGCGGGATCTACAATGAGCAGTTCTTC. It encodes CASSYGGIYNEQFF.